The entry below gives a single TCR beta chain sequence along with its context. V was clipped by 0 bases and J by 4 bases, with 12 bases between them. Germline V gives CDR1 SEHNR, CDR2 FQNEAQ (reference sequence). The CDR3 sequence is 15 residues long. This sample is part of a study of technical replicates of blood from a few donors. Measured with immunoSEQ multiplex PCR; TCRdb has only the in-frame clones, and not every one. The sample includes 55,000 to 60,000 clones, just over 90% of them seen just once. The receptor was isolated from a human donor in good health. Some clones in this sample may be carry-over from other donors' samples. The chain recombines TRBV7-9 with TRBJ1-2, with D tentatively TRBD1 (5 bases). Sequenced material: PBMCs. The CDR3 DNA sequence: TGTGCCAGCAGCTTAGCGCTGGCCAGGGTCTATGGCTACACCTTC. It yields the protein CASSLALARVYGYTF.